A selection of T cell receptor beta chains follows, all from one sample in a study of vaccination and CD4 T cells after COVID-19. Each CDR3 protein is one row after TCRdb ran MiXCR on the PCR reads. The sample records around 12,000 distinct CDR3 sequences, about two fifths being singletons. Their antigen targets remain unknown. The sample consisted of CD4+ T cells from blood, cultured in vitro. The receptors were gathered from a human donor who had recovered from COVID-19. The CDR3 runs from the conserved cysteine through the conserved F or W. A D gene is named only where the DNA matches it firmly. Expanded clones are given a class, and other clones once, few, many or no size at all.

v_gene: TRBV5-5
j_gene: TRBJ2-7
abundance: NA
d_gene: NA
CDR3nt: TGTGCCAGCAGCTGGGGACCGTCCTACGAGCAGTACTTC
CDR3aa: CASSWGPSYEQYF

v_gene: TRBV6-1
j_gene: TRBJ2-7
abundance: NA
d_gene: TRBD1
CDR3nt: TGTGCCAGCAGTGAAGCGCAAGGGGGCTTGGCCTACGAGCAGTACTTC
CDR3aa: CASSEAQGGLAYEQYF

v_gene: TRBV5-1
j_gene: TRBJ1-2
abundance: NA
d_gene: NA
CDR3nt: TGCGCCAGCAGCTTGGGTGTCCCGGGGCCCTATGGCTACACCTTC
CDR3aa: CASSLGVPGPYGYTF

v_gene: TRBV4-1
j_gene: TRBJ1-1
abundance: NA
d_gene: TRBD1
CDR3nt: TGCGCCAGCAGCCATCTCGGACAGGGGGCTTTTCGCACTGAAGCTTTCTTT
CDR3aa: CASSHLGQGAFRTEAFF

v_gene: TRBV6-4
j_gene: TRBJ2-5
abundance: NA
d_gene: NA
CDR3nt: TGTGCCAGCAGTGACTCTATCCGGCACCAGGGGACCCAGTACTTC
CDR3aa: CASSDSIRHQGTQYF

v_gene: TRBV18
j_gene: TRBJ2-5
abundance: NA
d_gene: NA
CDR3nt: TGTGCCAGCTCACTCAGGGGTACCCAAGAGACCCAGTACTTC
CDR3aa: CASSLRGTQETQYF

v_gene: TRBV5-1
j_gene: TRBJ1-2
abundance: NA
d_gene: NA
CDR3nt: TGCGCCAGCAGCGCCTTCTTACGAGCCCTCTCTACCACTAACTATGGCTACACCTTC
CDR3aa: CASSAFLRALSTTNYGYTF

v_gene: TRBV28
j_gene: TRBJ1-2
abundance: few
d_gene: NA
CDR3nt: TGTGCCAGCAGTTCTTCAGGGAATGGCTACACCTTC
CDR3aa: CASSSSGNGYTF

v_gene: TRBV20-1
j_gene: TRBJ2-5
abundance: few
d_gene: NA
CDR3nt: TGCAGTGCTAGAGATTTTAACAGGGCAAAAGAGACCCAGTACTTC
CDR3aa: CSARDFNRAKETQYF

v_gene: TRBV5-1
j_gene: TRBJ2-6
abundance: NA
d_gene: NA
CDR3nt: TGCGCCAGCAGCTTAGGGTCTGGGGCCAACGTCCTGACTTTC
CDR3aa: CASSLGSGANVLTF

v_gene: TRBV12-3/TRBV12-4
j_gene: TRBJ2-6
abundance: NA
d_gene: NA
CDR3nt: TGTGCCAGCAGTTTAGGTGGGGCCAACGTCCTGACTTTC
CDR3aa: CASSLGGANVLTF

v_gene: TRBV2
j_gene: TRBJ2-7
abundance: NA
d_gene: TRBD2
CDR3nt: TGTGCCAGCAGTGCAGGAGCGGGAGGTGGTTACGAGCAGTACTTC
CDR3aa: CASSAGAGGGYEQYF

v_gene: TRBV7-9
j_gene: TRBJ1-2
abundance: once
d_gene: NA
CDR3nt: TGTGCCAGCAGCGCCTCCCGGGAGGGTAAGGGCTACACCTTC
CDR3aa: CASSASREGKGYTF

v_gene: TRBV5-3
j_gene: TRBJ2-5
abundance: NA
d_gene: TRBD1
CDR3nt: TGTGCCAGCAGCGTCACTACAGGGGGCACGGGAGAGACCCAGTACTTC
CDR3aa: CASSVTTGGTGETQYF

v_gene: TRBV27
j_gene: TRBJ1-2
abundance: few
d_gene: NA
CDR3nt: TGTGCCAGCAGTTTAAACTGGGCGGATGGCTACACCTTC
CDR3aa: CASSLNWADGYTF

v_gene: TRBV20-1
j_gene: TRBJ2-3
abundance: NA
d_gene: NA
CDR3nt: TGCAGTGCCAACCCACGGACCGGCATCACAGATACGCAGTATTTT
CDR3aa: CSANPRTGITDTQYF